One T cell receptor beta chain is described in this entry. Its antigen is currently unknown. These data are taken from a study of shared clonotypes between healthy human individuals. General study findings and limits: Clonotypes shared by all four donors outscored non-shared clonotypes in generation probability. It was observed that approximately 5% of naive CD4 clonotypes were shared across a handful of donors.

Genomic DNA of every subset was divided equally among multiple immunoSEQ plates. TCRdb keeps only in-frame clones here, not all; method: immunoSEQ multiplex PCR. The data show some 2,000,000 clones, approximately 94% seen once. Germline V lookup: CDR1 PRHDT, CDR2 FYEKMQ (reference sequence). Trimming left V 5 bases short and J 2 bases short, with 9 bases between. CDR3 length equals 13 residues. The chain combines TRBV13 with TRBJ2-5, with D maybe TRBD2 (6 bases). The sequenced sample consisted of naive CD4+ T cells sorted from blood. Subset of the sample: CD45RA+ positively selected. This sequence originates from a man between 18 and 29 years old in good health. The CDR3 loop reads CASSRRGQETQYF. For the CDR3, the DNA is TGTGCCAGCAGCAGACGGGGGCAAGAGACCCAGTACTTC. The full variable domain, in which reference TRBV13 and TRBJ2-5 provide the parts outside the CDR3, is AAGVIQSPRHLIKEKRETATLKCYPIPRHDTVYWYQQGPGQDPQFLISFYEKMQSDKGSIPDRFSAQQFSDYHSELNMSSLELGDSALYFCASSRRGQETQYFGPGTRLLVL.